This TCR beta chain was retrieved from a study of blood T cell repertoires in COVID-19. Study at large: Specimens from acute and convalescent COVID-19 originated in the United States, Italy and Spain. Sources were T cells, B-cell-depleted T cells, or PBMCs; the material itself was cDNA or gDNA.

This clone was found a few times. Germline V gene sequence: CDR1 SGHAT, CDR2 FQNNGV. Trimming cost V 5 bases and J 4 bases; bases outside gene matches: 10. The CDR3 is 15 residues long. Original processing methods: Researchers report that nucleated cell counts were estimated from reference gene primer amplification. Sequencing used immunoSEQ multiplex PCR; TCRdb keeps in-frame clones, though not all of them. V and J calls and clone size are those listed in that table; D and trimming were worked out from the DNA. The table includes tens of thousands of clones, under 95% detected once. What was sequenced was peripheral blood. This TCR was recovered from a human donor in a cohort sampled during active COVID-19. This chain links TRBV11-2 with TRBJ1-2, with 7 bases lining up with TRBD1. CDR3 protein: CASSPIRGLLYGYTF. CDR3 DNA: TGTGCCAGCAGCCCAATAAGGGGGCTGCTCTATGGCTACACCTTC.